Listed below are T cell receptor beta chains from one sample, sequenced in a study of cytotoxic CD8 clonotypes in ibrutinib-treated CLL. Measured with immunoSEQ multiplex PCR; TCRdb has only the in-frame clones, and not every one. Of some 84,000 clones listed, about 86% are singletons. The sequenced sample was PBMCs, obtained before ibrutinib treatment. The receptors shown here come from a human donor with chronic lymphocytic leukemia. Both conserved end residues are part of each CDR3. The D gene is left open where the match is weak.

J gene: TRBJ1-2; V gene: TRBV6-1; D gene: NA; CDR3 DNA: TGTGCCAGCAGTAGCCGCGGGGACCCTAACTATGGCTACACCTTC; CDR3 protein: CASSSRGDPNYGYTF
J gene: TRBJ2-3; V gene: TRBV30; D gene: TRBD2; CDR3 DNA: TGTGCCTGGAGTGTTGCGGGAGGGCGAATTGGCACAGATACGCAGTATTTT; CDR3 protein: CAWSVAGGRIGTDTQYF
J gene: TRBJ1-5; V gene: TRBV6-5; D gene: TRBD1; CDR3 DNA: TGTGCCAGCAGTTACAGACAGGGGGTCCCCAATCAGCCCCAGCATTTT; CDR3 protein: CASSYRQGVPNQPQHF
J gene: TRBJ2-7; V gene: TRBV11-2; D gene: NA; CDR3 DNA: TGTGCCAGCAGCTTATCCTCGATAGGCTTCCCCTACGAGCAGTACTTC; CDR3 protein: CASSLSSIGFPYEQYF
J gene: TRBJ2-7; V gene: TRBV25-1; D gene: TRBD2; CDR3 DNA: TGTGCCAGCAGTGAACTAGCGGGAGTTTGGGAGCAGTACTTC; CDR3 protein: CASSELAGVWEQYF
J gene: TRBJ2-1; V gene: TRBV7-2; D gene: TRBD2; CDR3 DNA: TGTGCCAGCAGCTTCGTAGGCGGGAGCTCCTACAATGAGCAGTTCTTC; CDR3 protein: CASSFVGGSSYNEQFF
J gene: TRBJ2-7; V gene: TRBV19; D gene: NA; CDR3 DNA: TGTGCCAGTAGTATAAGGCAGGGGTTTTCCTACGAGCAGTACTTC; CDR3 protein: CASSIRQGFSYEQYF
J gene: TRBJ2-3; V gene: TRBV4-1; D gene: TRBD2; CDR3 DNA: TGCGCCAGCAGCCGAGGGCGGGAGCACTCAGATACGCAGTATTTT; CDR3 protein: CASSRGREHSDTQYF
J gene: TRBJ2-5; V gene: TRBV19; D gene: TRBD1; CDR3 DNA: TGTGCCAGTAGTATGACAGGGGGCGGCGAGACCCAGTACTTC; CDR3 protein: CASSMTGGGETQYF
J gene: TRBJ2-7; V gene: TRBV5-1; D gene: NA; CDR3 DNA: TGCGCCAGCACACCCCGAGGGGGGGCCTACGAGCAGTACTTC; CDR3 protein: CASTPRGGAYEQYF
J gene: TRBJ2-1; V gene: TRBV5-1; D gene: NA; CDR3 DNA: TGCGCCAGCAGCGCCGGGACGGGATCCTACAATGAGCAGTTCTTC; CDR3 protein: CASSAGTGSYNEQFF
J gene: TRBJ1-3; V gene: TRBV5-1; D gene: TRBD1; CDR3 DNA: TGCGCCAGCAGCTTGGCCGGGGGACAGGGGGCTGGAAACACCATATATTTT; CDR3 protein: CASSLAGGQGAGNTIYF
J gene: TRBJ2-5; V gene: TRBV5-6; D gene: NA; CDR3 DNA: TGTGCCAGCAGCTTGGCAGAGCAAGAGACCCAGTACTTC; CDR3 protein: CASSLAEQETQYF